Each of the 20 T cell receptor beta chains below was sequenced from the same sample in a study of blood T cell repertoires in COVID-19. TCRdb's copy holds only in-frame clones and misses some; the assay was immunoSEQ multiplex PCR. The data contain approximately 68,000 clones, roughly 82% of them seen just once; the ten biggest clones take up around 20%. Sequencing was performed on peripheral blood. The receptors originated from a human donor in a cohort sampled during active COVID-19.

This clone has only a few counts. The J gene is TRBJ2-7, the V gene TRBV4-1; possible D gene TRBD2, 6 bases. The V and J ends lost 4 bases and 0 bases respectively, with 10 bases between them. CDR3 size: 14 residues. From germline, CDR1 is MGHRA and CDR2 YSYEKL. In nucleotides, the CDR3 is TGCGCCAGCAGCCTCCTGACTAGCTCCTACGAGCAGTACTTC. Its protein is CASSLLTSSYEQYF.

V is TRBV12-5 and J is TRBJ1-1; weak D call: TRBD1 (5 bases). The CDR3 consists of 17 residues. CDR1 and CDR2 from the germline V gene are LGHNT and FRNRAP. The V and J ends lost 5 bases and 5 bases respectively, with 24 bases between them. For the CDR3, the DNA is TGTGCTAGTGGTCCTAATCGGCTTGGGGCTCTGACAACTGAAGCTTTCTTT. Amino acids: CASGPNRLGALTTEAFF.

This clone has only a few counts. V is TRBV20-1 and J is TRBJ1-2; D gene ambiguous. The ends were cut back, 3 bases at V and 4 bases at J, with 6 bases in the middle. This CDR3 spans 11 amino acids. The V gene's germline CDR1 is DFQATT and CDR2 SNEGSKA (reference sequence). The CDR3 is CSASQFYGYTF. The CDR3 region has the DNA TGCAGTGCTAGTCAGTTCTATGGCTACACCTTC.

The chain couples TRBV7-8 to TRBJ1-2, with 7 bases fitting TRBD1. The CDR3 is 15 residues long. In germline, CDR1 is SGHVS, CDR2 FQNEAQ. V was clipped by 6 bases and J by 8 bases; unmatched bases: 15. The CDR3 region is CASRLPRQGAGGYTF. Here the CDR3 DNA reads TGTGCCAGCAGACTACCCAGACAGGGCGCTGGAGGCTACACCTTC.

The J gene is TRBJ1-2, the V gene TRBV4-2; 8 bases match TRBD1. CDR3 length: 17 amino acids. Losses at the gene ends were 3 bases for V and 6 bases for J; bases not matched to a gene: 15. Per germline, CDR1 LGHNA and CDR2 YNFKEQ. CDR3 in DNA: TGTGCCAGCAGCCAGGAGAGGACAGGGTGGAGTTACAATGGCTACACCTTC. Residues: CASSQERTGWSYNGYTF.

This clone counts as medium-sized. The V call is TRBV6-2 or TRBV6-3, the J call TRBJ2-2; D remains ambiguous. The CDR3 is 13 amino acids. Germline V CDR1 and CDR2: MNHEY, SVGEGT. Trimming left V 6 bases short and J 1 base short, with 6 bases between. The CDR3 is CASSLGNTGELFF. CDR3 DNA sequence: TGTGCCAGCAGCCTCGGGAACACCGGGGAGCTGTTTTTT.

V gene TRBV20-1 combines with J gene TRBJ2-7; TRBD2 is a possible D gene (6 bases). The CDR3 contains 14 residues. Germline CDR1 and CDR2: DFQATT and SNEGSKA (reference sequence). The V and J ends lost 6 bases and 1 base respectively, with 16 bases between them. In DNA form, the CDR3 reads TGCAGTGCGAGTCTCCGGGACTTGTCCTACGAGCAGTACTTC. Amino acids: CSASLRDLSYEQYF.

The chain carries TRBV7-3 and TRBJ2-7; D is unclear. V lost 3 bases to trimming and J lost 2 bases, with 8 bases between them. Germline loops: CDR1 SGHTA, CDR2 FQGTGA. The CDR3 is made up of 13 amino acids. The CDR3 DNA follows: TGTGCCAGCAGCTTTGGCCTTGCCTACGAGCAGTACTTC. This codes for CASSFGLAYEQYF.

The chain links TRBV30 to TRBJ2-3; the match to TRBD1 covers 12 bases. The CDR3 totals 15 residues. V gave up 4 bases and J gave up 7 bases; unmatched junction bases: 9. Germline V gene lookup returns CDR1 GTSNPN and CDR2 SVGIG (reference sequence). The chain's CDR3 is CAWTPGQGAVYTQYF. CDR3 bases: TGTGCCTGGACCCCGGGACAGGGGGCTGTTTATACGCAGTATTTT.

V is TRBV9 and J is TRBJ1-1; a weak D match, TRBD1 (5 bases). This CDR3 has 15 residues. The germline V and J ends were trimmed by 3 bases and 0 bases, with 12 bases remaining between them. Germline V gene data show CDR1 as SGDLS and CDR2 as YYNGEE. CDR3 in DNA: TGTGCCAGCAGCGCCCCCGGGGGACTGAACACTGAAGCTTTCTTT. Residues: CASSAPGGLNTEAFF.

The chain is built from TRBV3-1 (or the pseudogene TRBV3-2) and TRBJ2-1; 9 bases line up with TRBD2. The CDR3 consists of 18 residues. V lost 0 bases to trimming and J lost 8 bases; unmatched junction nucleotides: 14. From germline, CDR1 is LGHDT and CDR2 YNNKEL (reference sequence). CDR3 nucleotide sequence: TGTGCCAGCAGCCAAGATCCCCTCCTAGCGGGGTATAGTGATGAGCAGTTCTTC. This gives the protein CASSQDPLLAGYSDEQFF.

V usage is TRBV5-1 and J usage is TRBJ1-3; D is undetermined. The germline V gene has CDR1 SGHRS and CDR2 YFSETQ. This CDR3 comprises 15 residues. Trimming took off 2 bases at V and 0 bases at J, with 9 bases between the two ends. CDR3 sequence reads: CASSLMGLSGNTIYF. In DNA, the CDR3 is TGCGCCAGCAGCTTAATGGGCCTCTCTGGAAACACCATATATTTT.

The rearrangement links TRBV11-2 to TRBJ2-7; 7 bases are shared with TRBD1. Germline loops: CDR1 SGHAT, CDR2 FQNNGV. The CDR3 is 16 residues long. J was trimmed by 5 bases and V by 1 base; bases with no gene match: 11. Here the CDR3 DNA reads TGTGCCAGCAGCTTAGTAGGGGGCCCTCCCTCGAACGAGCAGTACTTC. It is translated as CASSLVGGPPSNEQYF.

The chain couples TRBV30 to TRBJ1-1, with no clear D. V dropped 2 bases and J dropped 6 bases, with 7 bases sitting between them. The CDR3 runs 11 residues. Germline V gives CDR1 GTSNPN, CDR2 SVGIG (reference sequence). In DNA, the CDR3 is TGTGCCTGGAGTCAACGGTCTGAAGCTTTCTTT. It specifies CAWSQRSEAFF.

The V call is TRBV3-1 (or the pseudogene TRBV3-2), the J call TRBJ1-1, with TRBD1 as a possible D gene (6 bases). The CDR3 covers 15 residues. Deletions cut 3 bases from V and 0 bases from J, with 11 bases between. In germline, CDR1 is LGHDT, CDR2 YNNKEL (reference sequence). Here the CDR3 reads CASSQVGQLNTEAFF. In DNA form, the CDR3 reads TGTGCCAGCAGCCAGGTCGGACAGTTGAACACTGAAGCTTTCTTT.

This clone was recorded once. This sequence joins TRBV5-6 and TRBJ1-1; possibly TRBD1 for D (5 bases). Trimming took off 1 base at V and 2 bases at J, with 9 bases between the two ends. This CDR3 is built from 14 residues. Germline V gene lookup returns CDR1 SGHDT and CDR2 YYEEEE. DNA for the CDR3: TGTGCCAGCAGCTTGTGGGGACTCAACACTGAAGCTTTCTTT. This sequence encodes CASSLWGLNTEAFF.

This clone has more than one count but fewer than ten. The V gene is TRBV19, the J gene TRBJ2-6; the match to TRBD2 covers 7 bases. V trimming: 7 bases; J trimming: 2 bases; junction bases outside the gene matches: 5. In germline, CDR1 is LNHDA, CDR2 SQIVND (reference sequence). The CDR3 is 15 amino acids. CDR3 residues: CASKGGQTGANVLTF. As DNA, the CDR3 is TGTGCCAGTAAGGGAGGGCAGACTGGGGCCAACGTCCTGACTTTC.

CDR3 nucleotide sequence: TGTGCCACCAGCAGAGTTCTCGCAACCGGTGAGCAGTTCTTC. Its translation: CATSRVLATGEQFF. This chain uses TRBV15 with TRBJ2-1; D is uncertain. The germline V gene encodes CDR1 LNHNV and CDR2 YYDKDF (reference sequence). V lost 1 base and J lost 9, with 13 bases in between. The CDR3 has 14 residues.

This clone was observed once. The chain couples TRBV20-1 to TRBJ2-7; 10 bases map to TRBD2. With V trimmed by 5 bases and J by 7 bases, 2 bases remained unmatched. The CDR3 contains 11 residues. Germline values: CDR1 DFQATT, CDR2 SNEGSKA (reference sequence). Written as DNA, the CDR3 is TGCAGTGCTTCACTAGCGGGGGAGCAGTACTTC. Translation: CSASLAGEQYF.

This clone was found a few times. The V gene is TRBV3-1 (or the pseudogene TRBV3-2), the J gene TRBJ2-7; D not certain. Germline values: CDR1 LGHDT, CDR2 YNNKEL (reference sequence). The CDR3 consists of 11 residues. V was trimmed by 4 bases and J by 3 bases, leaving 4 bases between them. The CDR3 DNA sequence: TGTGCCAGCAGCCGAGTCTACGAGCAGTACTTC. Its protein is CASSRVYEQYF.